The clone carrying this T cell receptor (beta chain) was seen a single time. Its matching antigen is unknown. Germline CDR1 LGHNA, CDR2 YNFKEQ. V lost 0 bases, J lost 6 bases, and 8 bases lay in between. The CDR3 is made up of 14 amino acids. Primers included in the PCR were 60 Vbeta and 13 Jbeta primers. Profiling relied on immunoSEQ multiplex PCR, and the TCRdb table lists in-frame clones only, not all of them. The sample consists of roughly 72,000 clones, roughly 80% of them appearing once. All donors participated as healthy donors of bone marrow. The sample originates from a study of cytomegalovirus exposure and HLA in healthy donors. General study results and limits: In most subjects, TCR beta sequences reportedly gave accurate predictions of HLA-A and HLA-B alleles. With high specificity and sensitivity, the classifier reportedly diagnosed cytomegalovirus status.

Sequenced input: PBMCs. This receptor was identified in a woman between 40 and 55 years old in good health and CMV-seropositive. The rearrangement links TRBV4-2 to TRBJ1-4, with D maybe TRBD1 (5 bases). CDR3 in amino acids: CASSQDATDEKLFF. Written as DNA, the CDR3 is TGTGCCAGCAGCCAAGACGCGACAGATGAAAAACTGTTTTTT.